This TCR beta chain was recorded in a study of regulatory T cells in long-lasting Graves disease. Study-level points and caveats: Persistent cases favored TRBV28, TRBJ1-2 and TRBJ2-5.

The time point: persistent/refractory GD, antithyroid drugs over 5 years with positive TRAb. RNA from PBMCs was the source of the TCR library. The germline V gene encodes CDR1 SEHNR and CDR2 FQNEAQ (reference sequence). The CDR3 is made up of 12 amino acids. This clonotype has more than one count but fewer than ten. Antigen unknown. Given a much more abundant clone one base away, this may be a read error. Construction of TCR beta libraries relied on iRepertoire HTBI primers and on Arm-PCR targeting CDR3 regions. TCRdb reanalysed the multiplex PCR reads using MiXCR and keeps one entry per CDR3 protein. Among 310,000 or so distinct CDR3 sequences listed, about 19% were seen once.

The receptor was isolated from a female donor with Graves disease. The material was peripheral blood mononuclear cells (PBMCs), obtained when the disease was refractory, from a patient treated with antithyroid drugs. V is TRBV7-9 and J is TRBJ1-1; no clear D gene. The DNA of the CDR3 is TGTACCAGCAGCTCCCTCTACACTGAAGCTTTCTTT. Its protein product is CTSSSLYTEAFF.